Below, 22 T cell receptor beta chains from the same sample are listed, as sequenced in a study of T cells in Graves' hyperthyroidism and ophthalmopathy. The CDR3 regions of TCR beta were amplified from RNA transcripts. In the first-round RT-PCR of the TCR CDR3, the HTBI primer set was used. TCRdb re-analysed the multiplex PCR reads in MiXCR, keeping a single row per CDR3 protein. The table lists some 440,000 distinct CDR3 sequences, 15% to 18% of them singletons. The specimen sequenced was blood. These receptors all come from a woman aged 18-29 years with Graves' hyperthyroidism.

This clonotype has ten or more counts. The chain couples TRBV20-1 to TRBJ2-3; no reliable D call. The CDR3 contains 12 residues. V lost 6 bases, J lost 4 bases, and 11 bases lay in between. CDR1 is DFQATT, CDR2 SNEGSKA, per germline (reference sequence). The CDR3 region is CSAQATADTQYF. The DNA of the CDR3 is TGCAGTGCCCAAGCGACGGCAGATACGCAGTATTTT.

This clonotype has a count of ten or more. J is TRBJ2-7 and V is TRBV7-9, with 8 bases aligning to TRBD2. V lost 1 base, J lost 6 bases, and 5 bases stayed unmatched. Germline V CDR1 and CDR2: SEHNR, FQNEAQ (reference sequence). This CDR3 has 14 amino acids. The CDR3 is CASSLEALAGEQYF. DNA for the CDR3: TGTGCCAGCAGCTTAGAGGCTCTAGCGGGCGAGCAGTACTTC.

This clonotype was recorded many times. The genes are TRBV11-2 and TRBJ2-5; no clear D. Germline V gene data show CDR1 as SGHAT and CDR2 as FQNNGV. Trimming took 4 bases from V and 4 from J, leaving 13 bases between them. CDR3 length: 14 residues. The CDR3: CASSSSWALETQYF. The DNA for the CDR3 is TGTGCCAGCAGCTCCAGTTGGGCATTAGAGACCCAGTACTTC.

This clonotype has ten or more counts. The chain couples TRBV19 to TRBJ1-1; D is unresolved. CDR1 and CDR2 from the germline V gene are LNHDA and SQIVND (reference sequence). There are 13 residues in the CDR3. Trimming left V 6 bases short and J 2 bases short, with 10 bases between. Written as DNA, the CDR3 is TGTGCCAGTAGGGAGACTTCCAACACTGAAGCTTTCTTT. Residues: CASRETSNTEAFF.

The chain uses TRBV5-4 and TRBJ1-2, with a tentative D call TRBD1 (6 bases). The germline gives CDR1 SGHNT, CDR2 YYREEE (reference sequence). V was shortened by 7 bases and J by 2 bases, with 12 bases between the two germline ends. The CDR3 loop spans 13 amino acids. The CDR3 protein is CASGTGTNYGYTF. CDR3 DNA sequence: TGTGCCAGCGGAACCGGGACAAACTATGGCTACACCTTC. The entire variable domain, with the rest obtained from reference TRBV5-4 and TRBJ1-2, is as follows: ETGVTQSPTHLIKTRGQQVTLRCSSQSGHNTVSWYQQALGQGPQFIFQYYREEENGRGNFPPRFSGLQFPNYSSELNVNALELDDSALYLCASGTGTNYGYTFGSGTRLTVV.

This clonotype has a count of ten or more. The V and J genes are TRBV6-1 and TRBJ2-7; no firm D call. Germline V gene data show CDR1 as MNHNS and CDR2 as SASEGT. V was shortened by 4 bases and J by 7 bases, with 14 bases between the two germline ends. The CDR3 length is 13 residues. CDR3 loop: CASSAYSWNEQYF. The CDR3 nucleotides read TGTGCCAGCAGTGCCTACAGTTGGAATGAGCAGTACTTC.

In its sample, this clonotype was seen many times. The genes are TRBV6-1 and TRBJ2-3, with 7 bases fitting TRBD2. Unmatched junction bases numbered 10, after V lost 8 bases and J lost 5 bases. Germline V gene sequence: CDR1 MNHNS, CDR2 SASEGT. CDR3 length: 14 amino acids. In DNA, the CDR3 is TGTGCCAGCTCCCCGGGACTACGAATAGATACGCAGTATTTT. Its translation is CASSPGLRIDTQYF.

V and J are TRBV9 and TRBJ1-1; possibly TRBD1 for D (5 bases). The ends were cut back, 4 bases at V and 5 bases at J, with 18 bases in the middle. Germline CDR1 and CDR2: SGDLS and YYNGEE. The CDR3 has 15 residues. CDR3 sequence (DNA): TGTGCCAGCAGCATGTACAGGAGAACGGAGACTGAAGCTTTCTTT. It translates to CASSMYRRTETEAFF.

The chain uses TRBV7-8 and TRBJ2-1; D not certain. The CDR3 covers 14 residues. CDR1 is SGHVS, CDR2 FQNEAQ, per germline. Trimming left V 8 bases short and J 8 bases short, with 19 bases between. The CDR3, as DNA: TGTGCCAGCGGTAGACGAAGGGAAGAGTATGAGCAGTTCTTC. Protein product: CASGRRREEYEQFF.

This clonotype was detected ten times or more. The chain uses TRBV15 and TRBJ1-1; D remains ambiguous. Germline CDR1 and CDR2: LNHNV and YYDKDF (reference sequence). This CDR3 is built from 13 residues. Trimming pared 6 bases from V and 0 bases from J, leaving 8 bases between. DNA for the CDR3: TGTGCCACCAGTCGCATTCTGAACACTGAAGCTTTCTTT. Translated, it gives CATSRILNTEAFF.

V usage is TRBV6-1 and J usage is TRBJ1-1; D call uncertain. V was cut by 8 bases and J by 3 bases, with 19 bases left in between. The germline CDR1 and CDR2 sequences are MNHNS and SASEGT. The CDR3 length is 15 residues. CDR3 loop: CASSGRNDLYTEAFF. CDR3 nucleotides: TGTGCCAGCTCTGGGCGGAACGACCTTTACACTGAAGCTTTCTTT.

This clonotype appeared many times. The J gene is TRBJ2-1, the V gene TRBV10-3; TRBD2 matches at 16 bases. Germline V gene data show CDR1 as ENHRY and CDR2 as SYGVKD. The CDR3 sequence is 16 residues long. Unmatched junction bases numbered 2, after V lost 8 bases and J lost 1 base. CDR3 residues: CAIGTSGGGSYNEQFF. CDR3 bases: TGTGCCATCGGGACTAGCGGGGGGGGGTCCTACAATGAGCAGTTCTTC.

This CDR3 is CASSEDVGAASSAFF. CDR3 coding DNA: TGTGCCAGCAGTGAAGATGTTGGGGCCGCCTCCTCCGCTTTCTTT. The rearrangement uses TRBV2 and TRBJ1-1; D may be TRBD1 (5 bases). V dropped 1 base and J dropped 11 bases, with 20 bases sitting between them. This CDR3 is 15 amino acids long. Germline values: CDR1 SNHLY, CDR2 FYNNEI.

The V gene is TRBV20-1, the J gene TRBJ1-2; TRBD1 might be the D (6 bases). From germline, CDR1 is DFQATT and CDR2 SNEGSKA (reference sequence). The CDR3 is 14 amino acids. V lost 4 bases, J lost 3 bases, and 15 bases lay in between. The CDR3, as DNA: TGCAGTGCTAAACTGCAGGGGTTAGACTATGGCTACACCTTC. This codes for CSAKLQGLDYGYTF.

There are many counts of this clonotype. The chain uses TRBV20-1 and TRBJ2-4; no definite D call. The CDR3 totals 15 residues. Germline CDR1 reads DFQATT; CDR2 reads SNEGSKA (reference sequence). V lost 1 base to trimming and J lost 8 bases, with 18 bases between them. Written as DNA, the CDR3 is TGCAGTGCTAGAGGCCCCGGACGCCCGTTTGACATTCAGTACTTC. Translating gives CSARGPGRPFDIQYF.

This clonotype was counted ten times or more. This rearrangement joins TRBV18 to TRBJ1-2; 9 bases align to TRBD1. CDR3 length equals 15 residues. The germline gives CDR1 KGHSH, CDR2 LQKENI. The J segment lost 3 bases and the V segment lost 3 bases, leaving 5 bases of the junction unmatched. The CDR3, as DNA: TGTGCCAGCTCACCGGCACAGGGGGCCCACTATGGCTACACCTTC. As protein: CASSPAQGAHYGYTF.

In this sample, this clonotype turned up many times. Here the CDR3 reads CASSLNHEQYF. CDR3 in DNA: TGTGCCAGCAGTTTAAACCACGAGCAGTACTTC. The chain couples TRBV27 to TRBJ2-7; D ambiguous. The CDR3 is made up of 11 amino acids. V shed 2 bases and J shed 5 bases, with 4 bases lying between them. The germline V gene encodes CDR1 MNHEY and CDR2 SMNVEV (reference sequence).

The sample holds many counts of this clonotype. The J gene is TRBJ1-2, the V gene TRBV2; maybe TRBD1 (6 bases). V was cut by 2 bases and J by 0 bases, with 10 bases left in between. The CDR3 covers 15 residues. Germline V lookup: CDR1 SNHLY, CDR2 FYNNEI. In DNA, the CDR3 is TGTGCCAGCAGTGAACAGGGGTGGGCTAACTATGGCTACACCTTC. Its protein product is CASSEQGWANYGYTF.

The rearrangement uses TRBV5-1 and TRBJ1-4; the D gene is possibly TRBD1 (5 bases). This CDR3 is 15 amino acids long. Per germline, CDR1 SGHRS and CDR2 YFSETQ. Trimming stripped 4 bases from V and 5 bases from J, with 15 bases between. DNA of the CDR3: TGCGCCAGCAGCCTATCCGGGACCTCGAATGAAAAACTGTTTTTT. Protein sequence: CASSLSGTSNEKLFF.

This clonotype has at least ten counts. This chain uses TRBV6-2 or TRBV6-3 with TRBJ1-1; the match to TRBD1 covers 7 bases. With V trimmed by 6 bases and J by 4 bases, 5 bases remained unmatched. CDR3 length equals 13 residues. Looked up from germline, CDR1 is MNHEY and CDR2 is SVGEGT. The CDR3 loop reads CASRVDRVTEAFF. Written as DNA, the CDR3 is TGTGCCAGCAGGGTCGACAGGGTCACTGAAGCTTTCTTT.

This chain uses TRBV5-1 with TRBJ1-1; no firm D call. The germline V and J ends were trimmed by 4 bases and 7 bases, with 11 bases remaining between them. Germline values: CDR1 SGHRS, CDR2 YFSETQ. The CDR3 is 12 residues long. CDR3 coding DNA: TGCGCCAGCAGCCTGGGAGGACTTGAAGCTTTCTTT. It encodes CASSLGGLEAFF. The variable domain in full, with the rest retrieved from reference TRBV5-1 and TRBJ1-1, is KAGVTQTPRYLIKTRGQQVTLSCSPISGHRSVSWYQQTPGQGLQFLFEYFSETQRNKGNFPGRFSGRQFSNSRSEMNVSTLELGDSALYLCASSLGGLEAFFGQGTRLTVV.

The chain uses TRBV12-3 or TRBV12-4 and TRBJ2-7, with D perhaps assigned TRBD1 or TRBD2 (5 bases each). V lost 6 bases, J lost 2 bases, and 11 bases lay in between. CDR3 length: 13 residues. The CDR3 reads CASSPGPPYEQYF. The CDR3 DNA follows: TGTGCCAGCAGCCCGGGACCGCCCTACGAGCAGTACTTC.